This entry lists 13 T cell receptor beta chains sequenced from one sample in a study of response to subunit inactivated influenza vaccine. MiXCR, applied by TCRdb to the RT-PCR reads, yields one record per CDR3 protein. This table holds about 620,000 distinct CDR3 sequences, over 9.5% found once. Specimen: PBMCs from blood, collected on the day of vaccination. The receptors here all came from a man aged 45-60 years who received an inactivated influenza vaccine.

At least ten counts were recorded for this clonotype. This chain uses TRBV6-2 or TRBV6-3 with TRBJ2-3; 10 bases line up with TRBD2. CDR3 length equals 13 residues. Germline V gives CDR1 MNHEY, CDR2 SVGEGT. V shed 5 bases, J shed 9 bases, and the junction held 5 bases outside the gene matches. CDR3 loop: CASSDFSGGTQYF. CDR3 sequence (DNA): TGTGCCAGCAGTGATTTTAGCGGGGGGACGCAGTATTTT.

This clonotype was picked up many times. This chain links TRBV27 with TRBJ1-1; the match to TRBD1 covers 7 bases. Germline CDR1 is MNHEY and CDR2 is SMNVEV (reference sequence). The CDR3 is 11 residues long. The V and J ends lost 6 bases and 11 bases, in that order; junction bases with no gene match: 6. The CDR3 spells CASRTTGAAFF. The CDR3 region has the DNA TGTGCCAGCAGGACCACAGGGGCGGCTTTCTTT.

The V gene is TRBV4-1, the J gene TRBJ1-4; a weak D match, TRBD1 (6 bases). Germline V gives CDR1 MGHRA, CDR2 YSYEKL. The germline V and J ends were trimmed by 4 bases and 3 bases, with 21 bases remaining between them. The CDR3 extends over 18 amino acids. In DNA form, the CDR3 reads TGCGCCAGCAGCCCGCGTCCGGGGGGCGTTGGTGCTAATGAAAAACTGTTTTTT. Translating it yields CASSPRPGGVGANEKLFF.

The table lists this clonotype with many counts. This chain uses TRBV5-1 with TRBJ2-1, with D maybe TRBD2 (6 bases). The CDR3 has 15 residues. Per germline, CDR1 SGHRS and CDR2 YFSETQ. The V end was cut by 5 bases, the J end by 3 bases, with 15 bases between. Here the CDR3 reads CASSMGEAFYNEQFF. CDR3 coding DNA: TGCGCCAGCAGTATGGGGGAGGCCTTCTACAATGAGCAGTTCTTC.

The genes are TRBV10-3 and TRBJ2-1, with D hard to call. This CDR3 contains 11 residues. Trimming shortened V by 6 bases and J by 5 bases, and 5 bases separated the two germline ends. Germline assignment: CDR1 ENHRY and CDR2 SYGVKD. CDR3 in amino acids: CAISSNNEQFF. CDR3 sequence (DNA): TGTGCCATCAGCTCGAACAATGAGCAGTTCTTC.

A few counts support this clonotype. The CDR3, as DNA: TGTGCCAGCAGAAACACAGGGGGTGCCTCCTACGAGCAGTACTTC. This codes for CASRNTGGASYEQYF. The genes are TRBV6-1 and TRBJ2-7; 8 positions agree with TRBD1. The J segment lost 0 bases and the V segment lost 6 bases, leaving 7 bases of the junction unmatched. The CDR3 runs to 15 residues. The germline V gene encodes CDR1 MNHNS and CDR2 SASEGT.

The genes are TRBV7-9 and TRBJ2-6, with D hard to call. Trimming shortened V by 0 bases and J by 0 bases, and 6 bases separated the two germline ends. Germline values: CDR1 SEHNR, CDR2 FQNEAQ (reference sequence). The CDR3 sequence is 16 residues long. The CDR3 region is CASSLAHGSGANVLTF. The CDR3 nucleotides read TGTGCCAGCAGCTTAGCGCACGGCTCTGGGGCCAACGTCCTGACTTTC.

J is TRBJ2-2 and V is TRBV10-2; no clear D. Germline-derived CDR1 and CDR2 are WSHSY and SAAADI. The CDR3 spans 15 residues. Trimming removed 3 bases at V and 0 bases at J, with 8 bases between. The CDR3 loop is CASSEQSPNTGELFF. In DNA form, the CDR3 reads TGCGCCAGCAGTGAACAGTCCCCGAACACCGGGGAGCTGTTTTTT.

V and J are TRBV6-5 and TRBJ1-2, with D tentatively TRBD1 (5 bases). Germline assignment: CDR1 MNHEY and CDR2 SVGAGI. V gave up 0 bases and J gave up 5 bases, with 13 bases separating them. This CDR3 has 15 residues. DNA for the CDR3: TGTGCCAGCAGTTACTCTGGGGACGTTCGGTATGGCTACACCTTC. It is translated as CASSYSGDVRYGYTF.

This chain joins TRBV4-1 and TRBJ2-7; D perhaps matches TRBD1 (6 bases). Germline values: CDR1 MGHRA, CDR2 YSYEKL. The CDR3 totals 15 residues. Trimming removed 3 bases from V and 6 bases from J, with 18 bases in between. CDR3 amino acids: CASSHPFGTTREQYF. As DNA, the CDR3 is TGCGCCAGCAGCCACCCCTTCGGGACAACGCGCGAGCAGTACTTC.

Ten or more counts support this clonotype. This rearrangement joins TRBV20-1 to TRBJ1-5; TRBD1 aligns across 9 bases. J lost 6 bases, V lost 2 bases, and 5 bases had no gene match. The V gene's germline CDR1 is DFQATT and CDR2 SNEGSKA (reference sequence). The CDR3 is 14 residues long. CDR3 amino acids: CSARQQGAGQPQHF. CDR3 DNA sequence: TGCAGTGCTAGACAACAGGGGGCTGGTCAGCCCCAGCATTTT.

The table lists this clonotype with a few counts. This sequence joins TRBV20-1 and TRBJ2-7; TRBD2 agrees at 7 bases. This CDR3 comprises 14 residues. CDR1 and CDR2 (germline): DFQATT, SNEGSKA (reference sequence). With V trimmed by 5 bases and J by 1 base, 8 bases remained unmatched. The CDR3 nucleotides read TGCAGTGCTCTCTCTAGCGGCCGTTCCTACGAGCAGTACTTC. The encoded protein is CSALSSGRSYEQYF.

The sample holds a few counts of this clonotype. The chain employs TRBV7-9 and TRBJ1-3; D not certain. Trimming removed 5 bases at V and 2 bases at J, with 13 bases between. Germline V lookup: CDR1 SEHNR, CDR2 FQNEAQ (reference sequence). This CDR3 region has 15 residues. The CDR3, as DNA: TGTGCCAGCAGCCGCCTCGACGGGGCTGGAAACACCATATATTTT. Residues: CASSRLDGAGNTIYF.